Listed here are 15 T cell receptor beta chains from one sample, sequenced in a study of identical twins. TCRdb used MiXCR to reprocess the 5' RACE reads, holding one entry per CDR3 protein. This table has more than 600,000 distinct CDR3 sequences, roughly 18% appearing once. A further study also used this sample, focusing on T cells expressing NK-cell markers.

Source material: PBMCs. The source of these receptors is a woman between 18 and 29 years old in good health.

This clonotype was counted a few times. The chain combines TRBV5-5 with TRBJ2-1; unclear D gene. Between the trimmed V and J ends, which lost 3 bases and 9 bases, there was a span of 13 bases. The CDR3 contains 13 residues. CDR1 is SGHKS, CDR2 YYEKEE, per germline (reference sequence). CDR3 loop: CASSSQAGFEQFF. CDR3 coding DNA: TGTGCCAGCAGCTCCCAGGCAGGTTTTGAGCAGTTCTTC.

The DNA of the CDR3 is TGCAGTGCTAGAAATCCTACTAGCGGGAGACAAGAGACCCAGTACTTC. Its protein product is CSARNPTSGRQETQYF. The genes are TRBV20-1 and TRBJ2-5; 11 bases are a match to TRBD2. Germline V gives CDR1 DFQATT, CDR2 SNEGSKA (reference sequence). CDR3 size: 16 residues. V lost 2 bases to trimming and J lost 2 bases; unmatched junction nucleotides: 7.

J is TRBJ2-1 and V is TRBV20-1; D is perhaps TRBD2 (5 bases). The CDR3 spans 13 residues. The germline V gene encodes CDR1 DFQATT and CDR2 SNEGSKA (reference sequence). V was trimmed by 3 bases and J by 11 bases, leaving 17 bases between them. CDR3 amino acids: CSARAGGPQKQFF. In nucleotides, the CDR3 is TGCAGTGCTAGGGCAGGAGGTCCCCAAAAGCAGTTCTTC.

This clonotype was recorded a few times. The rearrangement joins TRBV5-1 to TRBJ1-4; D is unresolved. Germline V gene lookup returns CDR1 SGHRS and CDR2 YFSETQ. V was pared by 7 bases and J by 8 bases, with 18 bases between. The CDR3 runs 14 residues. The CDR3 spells CASSEGSVDEKLFF. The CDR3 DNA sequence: TGCGCCAGCTCCGAAGGGAGTGTCGACGAAAAACTGTTTTTT. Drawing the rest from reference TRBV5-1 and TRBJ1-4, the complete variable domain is KAGVTQTPRYLIKTRGQQVTLSCSPISGHRSVSWYQQTPGQGLQFLFEYFSETQRNKGNFPGRFSGRQFSNSRSEMNVSTLELGDSALYLCASSEGSVDEKLFFGSGTQLSVL.

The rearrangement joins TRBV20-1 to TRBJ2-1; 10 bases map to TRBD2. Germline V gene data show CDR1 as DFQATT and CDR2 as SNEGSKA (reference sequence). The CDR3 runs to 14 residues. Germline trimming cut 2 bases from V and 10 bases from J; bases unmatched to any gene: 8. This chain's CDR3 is CSARRLAGVGEQFF. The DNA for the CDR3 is TGCAGTGCTAGAAGGCTAGCGGGAGTGGGGGAGCAGTTCTTC.

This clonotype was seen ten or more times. CDR3 bases: TGTGCCAGCAGCTTAGGACTAGCGGGGAACAATGAGCAGTTCTTC. Its translation is CASSLGLAGNNEQFF. The V and J genes are TRBV7-9 and TRBJ2-1; 11 bases map to TRBD2. The germline V gene encodes CDR1 SEHNR and CDR2 FQNEAQ (reference sequence). The CDR3 sequence is 15 residues long. Trimming took 1 base from V and 5 from J; bases not matched to a gene: 1.

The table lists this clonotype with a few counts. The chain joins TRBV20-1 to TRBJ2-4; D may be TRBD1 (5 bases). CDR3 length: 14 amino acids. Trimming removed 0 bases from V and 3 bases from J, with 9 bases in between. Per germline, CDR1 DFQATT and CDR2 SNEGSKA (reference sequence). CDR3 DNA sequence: TGCAGTGCTAGAGACAGGGATGGCAAAAACATTCAGTACTTC. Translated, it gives CSARDRDGKNIQYF.

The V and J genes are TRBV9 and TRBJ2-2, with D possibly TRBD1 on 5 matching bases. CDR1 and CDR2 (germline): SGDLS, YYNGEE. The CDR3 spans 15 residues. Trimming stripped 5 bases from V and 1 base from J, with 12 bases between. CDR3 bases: TGTGCCAGCAGTTACTTTACAGGGAACACCGGGGAGCTGTTTTTT. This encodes CASSYFTGNTGELFF. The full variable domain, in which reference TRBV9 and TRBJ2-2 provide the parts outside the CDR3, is DSGVTQTPKHLITATGQRVTLRCSPRSGDLSVYWYQQSLDQGLQFLIQYYNGEERAKGNILERFSAQQFPDLHSELNLSSLELGDSALYFCASSYFTGNTGELFFGEGSRLTVL.

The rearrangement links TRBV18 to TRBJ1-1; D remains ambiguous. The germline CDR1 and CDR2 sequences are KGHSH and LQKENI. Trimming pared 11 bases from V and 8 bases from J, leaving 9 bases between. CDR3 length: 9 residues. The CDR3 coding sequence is TGTGCCTCCTCGGGAGAAGCTTTCTTT. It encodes CASSGEAFF.

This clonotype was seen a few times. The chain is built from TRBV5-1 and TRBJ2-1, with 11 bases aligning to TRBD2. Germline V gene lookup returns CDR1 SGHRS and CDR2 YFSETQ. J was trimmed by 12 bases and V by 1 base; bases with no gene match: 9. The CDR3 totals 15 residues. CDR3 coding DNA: TGCGCCAGCAGCTTGACTAGCGGGGGCGCCCGCGGGCAGTTCTTC. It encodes CASSLTSGGARGQFF.

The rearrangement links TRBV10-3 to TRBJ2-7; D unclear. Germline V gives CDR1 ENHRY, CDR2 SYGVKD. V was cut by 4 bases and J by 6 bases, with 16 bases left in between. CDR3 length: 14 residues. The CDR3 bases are TGTGCCATCAGTGGCCACCCTCAGACCGCCGAGCAGTACTTC. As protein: CAISGHPQTAEQYF.

The CDR3 spells CASRRTSGGAGTDTQYF. DNA for the CDR3: TGTGCCAGCAGGCGGACTAGCGGGGGGGCGGGGACAGATACGCAGTATTTT. The chain employs TRBV11-2 and TRBJ2-3; TRBD2 aligns across 15 bases. Germline values: CDR1 SGHAT, CDR2 FQNNGV. V lost 6 bases to trimming and J lost 3 bases; unmatched junction nucleotides: 7. This CDR3 contains 17 residues.

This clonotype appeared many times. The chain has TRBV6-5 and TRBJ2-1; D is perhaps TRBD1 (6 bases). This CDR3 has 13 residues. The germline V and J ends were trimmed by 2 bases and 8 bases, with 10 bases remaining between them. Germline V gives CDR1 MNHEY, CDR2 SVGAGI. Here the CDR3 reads CASSYARTDEQFF. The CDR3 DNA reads TGTGCCAGCAGTTACGCGAGGACAGATGAGCAGTTCTTC.

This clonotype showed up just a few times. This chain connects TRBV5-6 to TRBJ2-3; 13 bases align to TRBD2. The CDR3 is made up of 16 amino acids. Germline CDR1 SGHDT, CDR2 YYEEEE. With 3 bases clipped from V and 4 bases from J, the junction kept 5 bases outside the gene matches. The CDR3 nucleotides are TGTGCCAGCAGCTCGAGGACTAGCGGGAGCCCAGATACGCAGTATTTT. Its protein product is CASSSRTSGSPDTQYF.

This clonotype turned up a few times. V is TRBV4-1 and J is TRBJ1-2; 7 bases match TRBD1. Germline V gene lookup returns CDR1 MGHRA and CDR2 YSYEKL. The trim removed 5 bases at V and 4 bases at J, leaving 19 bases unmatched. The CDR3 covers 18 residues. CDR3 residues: CASSGRDRHLGSGYGYTF. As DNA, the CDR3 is TGCGCCAGCAGCGGACGGGACAGACATCTAGGATCGGGCTATGGCTACACCTTC.